This is a list of T cell receptor beta chains from one sample in a study of cytomegalovirus exposure and HLA in healthy donors. The assay was immunoSEQ multiplex PCR, and TCRdb's table has in-frame clones only and misses some. Of more than 95,000 clones listed, around 74% are singletons. Input material: PBMCs. These receptors were collected from a woman between 45 and 65 years old in good health and CMV-seropositive. The CDR3 runs from the conserved cysteine through the conserved F or W. Each record gives: CDR3 length, D gene, V gene, J gene, CDR3 protein. The D gene is left open where the match is weak.

>13|NA|TRBV29-1|TRBJ2-1
CSVTQVFGNEQFF
>14|NA|TRBV28|TRBJ1-6
CASSRVEWSSPLHF
>15|NA|TRBV28|TRBJ1-2
CASSPPRTETYGYTF
>15|NA|TRBV2|TRBJ2-7
CASTGGAGISYEQYF
>15|TRBD2|TRBV28|TRBJ2-3
CASSFYGGGTDTQYF
>13|NA|TRBV5-4|TRBJ2-7
CASSLEPGYEQYF
>15|TRBD1|TRBV6-4|TRBJ1-2
CASSPTRGTGVGYTF
>15|NA|TRBV4-1|TRBJ1-6
CASSQVIQGYSPLHF
>13|TRBD1|TRBV10-3|TRBJ1-6
CAIMQGVNSPLHF
>15|NA|TRBV11-2|TRBJ2-7
CASSLQGVLPYEQYF
>15|NA|TRBV7-2|TRBJ1-3
CASSFHRVAGNTIYF
>13|NA|TRBV7-9|TRBJ2-1
CASSFGVYNEQFF
>13|NA|TRBV6-5|TRBJ1-2
CATKVGSGYGYTF
>13|NA|TRBV5-1|TRBJ2-7
CASTALPSYEQYF
>17|NA|TRBV4-2|TRBJ1-5
CASSQSRDIHSNQPQHF
>14|TRBD2|TRBV10-2|TRBJ2-7
CASSVGGLDVEQYF
>13|NA|TRBV28|TRBJ2-7
CASSAGAGYEQYF
>13|NA|TRBV7-3|TRBJ2-3
CASSLASLDTQYF
>12|TRBD1|TRBV30|TRBJ1-5
CAWNNGQGWKHF
>19|TRBD2|TRBV4-2|TRBJ2-3
CASSQERAGSRGVTDTQYF
>14|NA|TRBV7-8|TRBJ1-2
CASSYHNTGNGYTF
>15|NA|TRBV9|TRBJ2-5
CASSVDRDNQETQYF
>12|TRBD2|TRBV28|TRBJ2-7
CATTGGGYEQYF
>15|NA|TRBV10-3|TRBJ1-2
CAISEPRVQWGGYTF
>16|TRBD1|TRBV19|TRBJ1-2
CASSTAGQGVVSGYTF
>14|NA|TRBV19|TRBJ2-3
CASSRDSSADTQYF
>14|TRBD2|TRBV7-9|TRBJ2-7
CASSLAERGYEQYF
>15|TRBD1|TRBV6-1|TRBJ1-5
CASRQTGWYGQPQHF
>16|NA|TRBV14|TRBJ2-3
CASSQDLATNTDTQYF
>15|NA|TRBV11-2|TRBJ2-5
CASSFNVGREETQYF
>14|NA|TRBV28|TRBJ2-7
CASRQSQGGAEQYF
>16|NA|TRBV7-9|TRBJ1-5
CASSFGRDYSNQPQHF
>13|TRBD1|TRBV2|TRBJ1-1
CASSGLKGARAFF
>13|NA|TRBV4-1|TRBJ1-1
CASSRLMNTEAFF
>13|NA|TRBV10-2|TRBJ2-5
CASSPTTPASQYF
>14|TRBD2|TRBV30|TRBJ2-3
CAWTSGAFTDTQYF
>12|NA|TRBV29-1|TRBJ1-2
CSAEDTNYGYTF
>13|NA|TRBV7-8|TRBJ1-2
CASSPETVYGYTF
>14|NA|TRBV7-9|TRBJ2-2
CASRGLVVPGELFF
>18|NA|TRBV7-5|TRBJ1-2
CARSPKNPTGTRDYGYTF
>13|TRBD1|TRBV6-5|TRBJ2-5
CASIPTGAVTQYF
>16|TRBD1|TRBV5-1|TRBJ2-5
CASSQTDPQGAETQYF
>14|NA|TRBV7-2|TRBJ2-3
CASSVTQSTDTQYF
>14|TRBD1|TRBV6-6|TRBJ2-7
CASYRDRGSSEQYF
>13|NA|TRBV5-4|TRBJ2-5
CASSSGWEETQYF
>13|NA|TRBV9|TRBJ1-2
CASSGRSGYGYTF
>15|TRBD1|TRBV28|TRBJ1-2
CASRSRGRVLYGYTF
>13|NA|TRBV23-1|TRBJ2-1
CAIGISSYNEQFF
>15|NA|TRBV7-8|TRBJ2-2
CASSLALSNTGELFF
>17|NA|TRBV5-4|TRBJ2-6
CASSLDGTSSGANVLTF
>14|TRBD1|TRBV2|TRBJ1-2
CASSPPGQGSGYTF
>15|NA|TRBV18|TRBJ1-2
CASSPSMDRNYGYTF
>16|TRBD2|TRBV7-3|TRBJ2-7
CASSPSTSGGRYEQYF
>15|NA|TRBV10-3|TRBJ1-3
CATLGDTLSGNTIYF
>16|TRBD2|TRBV7-9|TRBJ2-2
CSSSQLAGKKTGELFF
>15|TRBD1|TRBV7-6|NA
CASSLRQGAPYEQYF
>17|TRBD1|TRBV5-4|TRBJ2-1
CASSLRTGVGRSNEQFF
>13|TRBD1|TRBV19|TRBJ2-5
CASRGQGAETQYF
>12|NA|TRBV9|TRBJ1-2
CASLRQPYGYTF
>15|NA|TRBV5-1|TRBJ2-3
CASSLAGLSTDTQYF